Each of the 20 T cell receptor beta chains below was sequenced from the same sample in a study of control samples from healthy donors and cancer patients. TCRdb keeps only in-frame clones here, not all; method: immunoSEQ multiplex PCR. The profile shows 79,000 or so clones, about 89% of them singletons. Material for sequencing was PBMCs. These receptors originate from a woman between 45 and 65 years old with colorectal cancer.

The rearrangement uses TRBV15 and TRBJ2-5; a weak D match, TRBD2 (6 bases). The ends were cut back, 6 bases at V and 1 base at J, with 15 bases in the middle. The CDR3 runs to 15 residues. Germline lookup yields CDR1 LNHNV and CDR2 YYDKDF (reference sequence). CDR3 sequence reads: CATRGGRQSQETQYF. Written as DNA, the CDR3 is TGTGCCACCAGAGGAGGGCGGCAGAGCCAAGAGACCCAGTACTTC.

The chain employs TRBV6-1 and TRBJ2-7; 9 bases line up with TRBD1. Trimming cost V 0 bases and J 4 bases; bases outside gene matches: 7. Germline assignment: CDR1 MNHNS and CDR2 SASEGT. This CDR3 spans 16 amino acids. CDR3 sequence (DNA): TGTGCCAGCAGTGAAGCCTTACAGGGGGCAATATACGAGCAGTACGTC. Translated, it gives CASSEALQGAIYEQYV.

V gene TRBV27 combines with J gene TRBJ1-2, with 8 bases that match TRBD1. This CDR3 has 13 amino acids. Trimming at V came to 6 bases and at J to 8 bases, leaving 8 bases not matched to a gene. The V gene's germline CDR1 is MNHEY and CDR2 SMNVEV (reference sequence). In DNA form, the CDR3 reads TGTGCCAGCAGCCCCGGGACAGGAACCGGCTACACCTTC. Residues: CASSPGTGTGYTF.

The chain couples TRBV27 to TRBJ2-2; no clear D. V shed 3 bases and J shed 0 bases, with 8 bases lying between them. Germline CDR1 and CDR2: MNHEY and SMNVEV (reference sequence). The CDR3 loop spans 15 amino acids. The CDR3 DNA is TGTGCCAGCAGTTTGGGCGCCGCGAACACCGGGGAGCTGTTTTTT. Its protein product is CASSLGAANTGELFF.

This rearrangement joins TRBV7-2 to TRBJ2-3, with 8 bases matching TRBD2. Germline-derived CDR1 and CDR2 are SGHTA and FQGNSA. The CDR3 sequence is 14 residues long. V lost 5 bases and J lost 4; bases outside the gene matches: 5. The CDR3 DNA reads TGTGCCAGCAGCCGGGGGGGGTCATCAGATACGCAGTATTTT. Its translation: CASSRGGSSDTQYF.

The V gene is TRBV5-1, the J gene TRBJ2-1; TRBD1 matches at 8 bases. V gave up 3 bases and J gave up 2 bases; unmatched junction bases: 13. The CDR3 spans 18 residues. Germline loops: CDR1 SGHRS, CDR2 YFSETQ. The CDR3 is CASSWQGARRRTYNEQFF. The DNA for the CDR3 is TGCGCCAGCAGCTGGCAGGGGGCACGACGTCGGACCTACAATGAGCAGTTCTTC.

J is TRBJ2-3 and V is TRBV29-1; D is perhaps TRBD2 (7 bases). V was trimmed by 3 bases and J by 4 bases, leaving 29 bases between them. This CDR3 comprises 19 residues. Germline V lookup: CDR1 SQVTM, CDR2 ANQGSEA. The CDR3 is CSVEFWGGPRDYCPDTQYF. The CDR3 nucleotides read TGCAGCGTTGAGTTTTGGGGGGGCCCAAGGGACTATTGTCCAGATACGCAGTATTTT.

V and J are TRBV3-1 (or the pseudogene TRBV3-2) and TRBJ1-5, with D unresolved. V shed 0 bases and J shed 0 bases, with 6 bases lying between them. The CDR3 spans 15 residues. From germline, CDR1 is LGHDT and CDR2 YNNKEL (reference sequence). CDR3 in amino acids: CASSQDSSSNQPQHF. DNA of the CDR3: TGTGCCAGCAGCCAAGATTCCAGTAGCAATCAGCCCCAGCATTTT.

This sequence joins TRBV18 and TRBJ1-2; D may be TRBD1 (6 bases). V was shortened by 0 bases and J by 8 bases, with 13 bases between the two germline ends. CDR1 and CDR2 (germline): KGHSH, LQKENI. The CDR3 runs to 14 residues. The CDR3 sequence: CASSPPGQLGGYTF. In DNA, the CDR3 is TGTGCCAGCTCACCACCAGGACAGCTCGGGGGCTACACCTTC.

The chain's CDR3 is CASSPRDGYEQYV. Here the CDR3 DNA reads TGTGCCAGCTCACCAAGGGACGGCTACGAGCAGTACGTC. The chain recombines TRBV18 with TRBJ2-7; the D call may be TRBD1 or TRBD2 (5 bases each). This CDR3 contains 13 residues. Trimming removed 2 bases at V and 3 bases at J, with 8 bases between. Germline loops: CDR1 KGHSH, CDR2 LQKENI.

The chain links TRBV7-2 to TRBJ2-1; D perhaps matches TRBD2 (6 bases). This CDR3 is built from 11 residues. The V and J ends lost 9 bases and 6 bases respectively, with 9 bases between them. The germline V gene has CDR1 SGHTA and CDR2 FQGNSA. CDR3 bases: TGTGCCAGTTACGGGGGCAATGAGCAGTTCTTC. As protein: CASYGGNEQFF.

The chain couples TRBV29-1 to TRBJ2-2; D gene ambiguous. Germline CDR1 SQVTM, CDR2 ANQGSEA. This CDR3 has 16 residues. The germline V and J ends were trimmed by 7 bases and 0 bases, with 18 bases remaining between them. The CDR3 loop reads CSASGPGRSNTGELFF. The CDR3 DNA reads TGCAGCGCTTCCGGTCCCGGACGGTCGAACACCGGGGAGCTGTTTTTT.

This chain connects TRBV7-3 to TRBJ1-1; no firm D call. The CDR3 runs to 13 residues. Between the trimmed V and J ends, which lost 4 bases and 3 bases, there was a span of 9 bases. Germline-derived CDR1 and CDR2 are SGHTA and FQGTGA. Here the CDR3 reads CASSWELYTEAFF. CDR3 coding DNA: TGTGCCAGCAGCTGGGAGTTATACACTGAAGCTTTCTTT.

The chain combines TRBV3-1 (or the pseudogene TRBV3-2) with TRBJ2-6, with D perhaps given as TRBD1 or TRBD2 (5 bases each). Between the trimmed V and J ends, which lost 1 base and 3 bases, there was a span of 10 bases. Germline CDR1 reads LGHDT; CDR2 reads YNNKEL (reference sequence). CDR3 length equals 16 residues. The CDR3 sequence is CASSQARGGGANVLTF. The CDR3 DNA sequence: TGTGCCAGCAGCCAAGCGAGGGGCGGTGGGGCCAACGTCCTGACTTTC.

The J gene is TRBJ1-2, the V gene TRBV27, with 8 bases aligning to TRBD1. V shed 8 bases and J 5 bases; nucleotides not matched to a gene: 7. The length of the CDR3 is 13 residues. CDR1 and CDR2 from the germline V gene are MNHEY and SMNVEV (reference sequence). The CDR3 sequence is CASGRTGLYGYTF. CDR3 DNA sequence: TGTGCCAGCGGTCGGACAGGGCTGTATGGCTACACCTTC.

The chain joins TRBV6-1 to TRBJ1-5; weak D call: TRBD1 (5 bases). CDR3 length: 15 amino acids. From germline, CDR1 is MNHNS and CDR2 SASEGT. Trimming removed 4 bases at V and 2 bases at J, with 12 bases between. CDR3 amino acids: CASSGAGLGNQPQHF. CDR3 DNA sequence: TGTGCCAGCAGTGGAGCAGGGCTAGGCAATCAGCCCCAGCATTTT.

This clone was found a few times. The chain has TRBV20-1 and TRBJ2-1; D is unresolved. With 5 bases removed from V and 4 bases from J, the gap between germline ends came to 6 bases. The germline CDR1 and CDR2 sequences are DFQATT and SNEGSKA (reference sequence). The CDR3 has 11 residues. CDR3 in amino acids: CSAPTYNEQFF. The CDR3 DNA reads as TGCAGTGCTCCTACATACAATGAGCAGTTCTTC.

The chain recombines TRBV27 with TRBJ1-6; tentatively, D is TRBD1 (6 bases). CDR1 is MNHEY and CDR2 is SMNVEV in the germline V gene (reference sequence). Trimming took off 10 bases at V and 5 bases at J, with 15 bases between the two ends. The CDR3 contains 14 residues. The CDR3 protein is CATRSGADNSPLHF. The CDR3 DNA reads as TGTGCCACCCGCTCGGGGGCTGATAATTCACCCCTCCACTTT.

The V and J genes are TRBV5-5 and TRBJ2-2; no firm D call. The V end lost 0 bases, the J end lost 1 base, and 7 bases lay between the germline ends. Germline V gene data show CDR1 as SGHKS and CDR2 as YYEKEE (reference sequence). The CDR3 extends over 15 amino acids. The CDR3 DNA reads TGTGCCAGCAGCTTGGTCAGTCAGAACACCGGGGAGCTGTTTTTT. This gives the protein CASSLVSQNTGELFF.

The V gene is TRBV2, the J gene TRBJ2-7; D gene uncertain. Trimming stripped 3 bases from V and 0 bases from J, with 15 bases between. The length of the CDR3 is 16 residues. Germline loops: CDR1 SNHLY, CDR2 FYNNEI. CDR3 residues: CASSDSTRFTSYEQYV. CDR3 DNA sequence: TGTGCCAGCAGTGACAGCACAAGATTCACCTCCTACGAGCAGTACGTC.